This T cell receptor (beta chain) appears in the sequencing data of a study of cytomegalovirus exposure and HLA in healthy donors. In its sample, this clone was seen once. The method was immunoSEQ multiplex PCR; TCRdb's version includes in-frame clones alone and lacks a portion of them. The data hold over 150,000 clones, with around nine tenths observed a single time. In germline, CDR1 is MNHEY, CDR2 SMNVEV (reference sequence). The length of the CDR3 is 14 residues. Trimming left V 3 bases short and J 4 bases short, with 12 bases between. The material sequenced was PBMCs. This chain connects TRBV27 to TRBJ1-2, with a possible D match to TRBD1 (6 bases). The receptor comes from a young woman in good health and CMV-seropositive. The CDR3: CASSFTGSFYGYTF. The CDR3 coding sequence is TGTGCCAGCAGTTTCACAGGGAGTTTCTATGGCTACACCTTC.